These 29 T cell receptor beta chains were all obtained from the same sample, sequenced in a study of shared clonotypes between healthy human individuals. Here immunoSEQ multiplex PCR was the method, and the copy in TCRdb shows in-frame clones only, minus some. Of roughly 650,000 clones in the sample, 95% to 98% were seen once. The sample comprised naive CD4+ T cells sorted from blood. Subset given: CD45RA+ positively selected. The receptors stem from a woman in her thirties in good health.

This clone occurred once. CDR3 nucleotides: TGCGCCAGCAGCTTGGGAGACAGGGGGCTAGGGAACACTGAAGCTTTCTTT. This gives the protein CASSLGDRGLGNTEAFF. The chain has TRBV5-1 and TRBJ1-1, with 10 positions matching TRBD1. CDR1 is SGHRS, CDR2 YFSETQ, per germline. The junction had 6 bases not matched to a gene; V was cut back by 0 bases and J by 1 base. The CDR3 runs 17 residues.

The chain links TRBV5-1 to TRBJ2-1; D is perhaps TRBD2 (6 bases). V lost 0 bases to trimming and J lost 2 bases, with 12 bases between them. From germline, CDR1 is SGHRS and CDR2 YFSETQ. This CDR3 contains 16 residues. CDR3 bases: TGCGCCAGCAGCTTGGATCTTGGAGGGACCTACAATGAGCAGTTCTTC. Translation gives CASSLDLGGTYNEQFF.

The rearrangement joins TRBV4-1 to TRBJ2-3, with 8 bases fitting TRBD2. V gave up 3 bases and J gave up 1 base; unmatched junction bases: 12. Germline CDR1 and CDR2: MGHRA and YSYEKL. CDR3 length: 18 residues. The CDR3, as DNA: TGCGCCAGCAGCCACGGGCGGCGGAGCGGGAGACGCACAGATACGCAGTATTTT. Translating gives CASSHGRRSGRRTDTQYF.

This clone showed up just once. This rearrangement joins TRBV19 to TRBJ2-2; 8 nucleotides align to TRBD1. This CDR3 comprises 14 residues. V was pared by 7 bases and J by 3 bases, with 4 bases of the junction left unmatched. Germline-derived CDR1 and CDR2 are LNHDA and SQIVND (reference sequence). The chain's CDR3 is CASTDRVDTGELFF. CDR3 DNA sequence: TGTGCCAGTACGGACAGGGTTGACACCGGGGAGCTGTTTTTT. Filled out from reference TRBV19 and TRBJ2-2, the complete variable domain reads DGGITQSPKYLFRKEGQNVTLSCEQNLNHDAMYWYRQDPGQGLRLIYYSQIVNDFQKGDIAEGYSVSREKKESFPLTVTSAQKNPTAFYLCASTDRVDTGELFFGEGSRLTVL.

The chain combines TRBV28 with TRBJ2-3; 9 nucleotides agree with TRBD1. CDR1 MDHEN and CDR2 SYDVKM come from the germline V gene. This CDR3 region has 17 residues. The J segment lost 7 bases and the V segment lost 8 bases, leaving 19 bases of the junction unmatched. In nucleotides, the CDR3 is TGTGCCAGCCTCGGGACAGGGCAACGGGAGAGAAGGAATACGCAGTATTTT. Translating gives CASLGTGQRERRNTQYF.

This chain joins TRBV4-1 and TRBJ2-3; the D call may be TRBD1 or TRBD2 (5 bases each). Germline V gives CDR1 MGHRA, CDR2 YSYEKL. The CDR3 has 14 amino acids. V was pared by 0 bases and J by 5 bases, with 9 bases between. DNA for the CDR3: TGCGCCAGCAGCCAAGATGGGGCGGGAGATACGCAGTATTTT. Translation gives CASSQDGAGDTQYF.

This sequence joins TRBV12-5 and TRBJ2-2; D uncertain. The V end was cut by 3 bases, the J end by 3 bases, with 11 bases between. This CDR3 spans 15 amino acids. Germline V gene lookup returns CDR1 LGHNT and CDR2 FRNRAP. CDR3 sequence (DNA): TGTGCTAGTGGTTTCACCGACGCATACACCGGGGAGCTGTTTTTT. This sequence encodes CASGFTDAYTGELFF. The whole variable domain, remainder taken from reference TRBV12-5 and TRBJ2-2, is DARVTQTPRHKVTEMGQEVTMRCQPILGHNTVFWYRQTMMQGLELLAYFRNRAPLDDSGMPKDRFSAEMPDATLATLKIQPSEPRDSAVYFCASGFTDAYTGELFFGEGSRLTVL.

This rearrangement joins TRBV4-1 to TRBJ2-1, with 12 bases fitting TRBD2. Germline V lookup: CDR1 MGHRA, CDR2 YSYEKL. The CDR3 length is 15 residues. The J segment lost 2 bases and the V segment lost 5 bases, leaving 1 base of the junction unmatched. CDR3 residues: CASSWTSGTYNEQFF. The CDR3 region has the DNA TGCGCCAGCAGCTGGACTAGCGGGACCTACAATGAGCAGTTCTTC.

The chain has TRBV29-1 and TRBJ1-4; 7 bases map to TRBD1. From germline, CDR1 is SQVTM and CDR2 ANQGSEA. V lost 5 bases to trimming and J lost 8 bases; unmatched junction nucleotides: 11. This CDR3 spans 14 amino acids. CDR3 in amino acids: CSVRPTGWDEKLFF. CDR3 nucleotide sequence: TGCAGCGTTCGACCGACAGGGTGGGACGAAAAACTGTTTTTT.

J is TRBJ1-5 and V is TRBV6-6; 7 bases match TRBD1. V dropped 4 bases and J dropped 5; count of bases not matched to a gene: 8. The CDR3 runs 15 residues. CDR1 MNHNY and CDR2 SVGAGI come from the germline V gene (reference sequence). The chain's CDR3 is CASSSRQGWYQPQHF. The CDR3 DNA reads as TGTGCCAGCAGTTCTCGACAGGGTTGGTATCAGCCCCAGCATTTT.

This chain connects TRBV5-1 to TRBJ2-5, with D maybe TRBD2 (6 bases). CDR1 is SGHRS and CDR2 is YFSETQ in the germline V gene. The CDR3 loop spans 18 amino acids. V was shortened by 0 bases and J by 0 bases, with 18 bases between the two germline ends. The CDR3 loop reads CASSLGISGKQYQETQYF. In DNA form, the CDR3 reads TGCGCCAGCAGCTTGGGTATTAGCGGTAAACAATACCAAGAGACCCAGTACTTC.

The CDR3 sequence: CASSPLGGSRVSSYNEQFF. The DNA of the CDR3 is TGTGCCAGCAGCCCACTGGGCGGGAGCCGGGTCAGCTCCTACAATGAGCAGTTCTTC. V is TRBV11-1 and J is TRBJ2-1, with TRBD2 matching 7 bases. Trimming at V came to 5 bases and at J to 0 bases, leaving 16 bases not matched to a gene. The CDR3 sequence is 19 residues long. The germline V gene encodes CDR1 SGHAT and CDR2 FQDESV (reference sequence). The entire variable domain, with the rest obtained from reference TRBV11-1 and TRBJ2-1, is as follows: EAEVAQSPRYKITEKSQAVAFWCDPISGHATLYWYRQILGQGPELLVQFQDESVVDDSQLPKDRFSAERLKGVDSTLKIQPAELGDSAMYLCASSPLGGSRVSSYNEQFFGPGTRLTVL.

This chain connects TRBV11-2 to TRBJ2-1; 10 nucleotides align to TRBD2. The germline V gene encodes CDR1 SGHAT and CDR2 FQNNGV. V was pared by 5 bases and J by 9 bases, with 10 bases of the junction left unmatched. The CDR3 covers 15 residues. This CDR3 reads CASSAREREGLEQFF. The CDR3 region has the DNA TGTGCCAGCAGCGCCCGGGAGCGGGAGGGCCTTGAGCAGTTCTTC.

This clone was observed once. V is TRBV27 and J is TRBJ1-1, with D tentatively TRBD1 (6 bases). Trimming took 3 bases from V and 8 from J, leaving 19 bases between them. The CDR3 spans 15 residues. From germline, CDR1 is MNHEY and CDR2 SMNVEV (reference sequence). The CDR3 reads CASSFPLQGRYEAFF. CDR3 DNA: TGTGCCAGCAGTTTCCCCCTACAGGGTAGGTACGAAGCTTTCTTT.

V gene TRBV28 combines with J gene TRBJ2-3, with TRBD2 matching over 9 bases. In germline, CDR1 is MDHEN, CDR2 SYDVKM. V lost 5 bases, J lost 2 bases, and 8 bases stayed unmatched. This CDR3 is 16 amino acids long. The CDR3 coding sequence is TGTGCCAGCAGTGCGCACGGGACTAGCCACACAGATACGCAGTATTTT. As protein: CASSAHGTSHTDTQYF.

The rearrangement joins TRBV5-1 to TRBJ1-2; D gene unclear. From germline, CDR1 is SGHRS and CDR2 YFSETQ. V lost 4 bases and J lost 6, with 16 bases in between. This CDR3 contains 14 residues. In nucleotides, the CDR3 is TGCGCCAGCAGCCCGGGGTCGGCTACGAATGGCTACACCTTC. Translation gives CASSPGSATNGYTF.

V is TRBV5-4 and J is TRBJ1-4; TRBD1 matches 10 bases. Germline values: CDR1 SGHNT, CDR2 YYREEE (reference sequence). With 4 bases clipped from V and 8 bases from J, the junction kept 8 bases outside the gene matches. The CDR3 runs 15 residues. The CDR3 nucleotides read TGTGCCAGCAGCCGCTCCGGGACAGGGGCCGAAAAACTGTTTTTT. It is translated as CASSRSGTGAEKLFF.

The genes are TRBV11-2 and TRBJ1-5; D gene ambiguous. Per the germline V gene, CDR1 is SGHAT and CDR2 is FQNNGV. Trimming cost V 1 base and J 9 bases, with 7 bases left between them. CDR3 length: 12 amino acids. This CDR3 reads CASSLVTGPQHF. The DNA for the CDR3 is TGTGCCAGCAGCTTAGTAACCGGGCCCCAGCATTTT.

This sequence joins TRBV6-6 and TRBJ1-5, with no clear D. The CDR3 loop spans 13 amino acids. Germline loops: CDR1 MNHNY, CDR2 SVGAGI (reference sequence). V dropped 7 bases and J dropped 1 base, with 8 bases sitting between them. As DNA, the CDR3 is TGTGCCAGCAAACAGAGGAGCAATCAGCCCCAGCATTTT. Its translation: CASKQRSNQPQHF.

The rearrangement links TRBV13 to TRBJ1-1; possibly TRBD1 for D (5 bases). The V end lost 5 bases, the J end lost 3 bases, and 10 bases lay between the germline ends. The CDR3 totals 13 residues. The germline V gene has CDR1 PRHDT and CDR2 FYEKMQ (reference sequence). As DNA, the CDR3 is TGTGCCAGCAGCCCCAGGGTGGACACTGAAGCTTTCTTT. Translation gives CASSPRVDTEAFF.

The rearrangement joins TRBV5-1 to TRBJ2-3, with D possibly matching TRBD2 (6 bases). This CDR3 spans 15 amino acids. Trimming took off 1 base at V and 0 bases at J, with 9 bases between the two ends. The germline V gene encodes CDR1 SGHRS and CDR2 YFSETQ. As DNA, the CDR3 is TGCGCCAGCAGCTTGTGGCGGGGTAGCACAGATACGCAGTATTTT. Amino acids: CASSLWRGSTDTQYF.

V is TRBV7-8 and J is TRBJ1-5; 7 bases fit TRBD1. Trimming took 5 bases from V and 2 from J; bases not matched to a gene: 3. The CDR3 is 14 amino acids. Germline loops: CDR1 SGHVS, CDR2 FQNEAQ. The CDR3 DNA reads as TGTGCCAGCAGCCGTACAGGGGGCAATCAGCCCCAGCATTTT. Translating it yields CASSRTGGNQPQHF.

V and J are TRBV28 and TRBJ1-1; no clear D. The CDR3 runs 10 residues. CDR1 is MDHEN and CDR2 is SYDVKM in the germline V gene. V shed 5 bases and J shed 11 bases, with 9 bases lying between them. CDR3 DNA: TGTGCCAGCAGTCGCCACCAGGCTTTCTTT. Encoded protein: CASSRHQAFF.

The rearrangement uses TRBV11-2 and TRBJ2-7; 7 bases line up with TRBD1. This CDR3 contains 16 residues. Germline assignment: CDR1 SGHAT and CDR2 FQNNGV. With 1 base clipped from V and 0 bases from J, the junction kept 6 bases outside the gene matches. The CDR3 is CASSLVLQGSSYEQYF. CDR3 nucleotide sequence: TGTGCCAGCAGCTTAGTCCTACAGGGGAGCTCCTACGAGCAGTACTTC.

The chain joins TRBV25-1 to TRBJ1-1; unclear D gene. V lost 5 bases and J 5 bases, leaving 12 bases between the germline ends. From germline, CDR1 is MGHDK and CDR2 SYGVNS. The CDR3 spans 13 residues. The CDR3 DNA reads TGTGCCAGCAGTCTCGGAGGAGGGACTGAAGCTTTCTTT. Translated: CASSLGGGTEAFF.

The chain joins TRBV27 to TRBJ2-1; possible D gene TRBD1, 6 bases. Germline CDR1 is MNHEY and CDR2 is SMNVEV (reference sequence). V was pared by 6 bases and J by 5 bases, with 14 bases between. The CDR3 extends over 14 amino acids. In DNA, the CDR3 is TGTGCCAGCAGGCGACAGGAGTTAAACAATGAGCAGTTCTTC. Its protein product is CASRRQELNNEQFF.

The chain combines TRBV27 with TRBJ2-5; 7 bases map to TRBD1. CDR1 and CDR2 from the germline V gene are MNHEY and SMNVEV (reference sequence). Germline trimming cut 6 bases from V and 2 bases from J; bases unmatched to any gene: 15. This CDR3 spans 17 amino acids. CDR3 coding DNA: TGTGCCAGCAGCAGGGGATGGCCGGGACAGACTCAAGAGACCCAGTACTTC. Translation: CASSRGWPGQTQETQYF.

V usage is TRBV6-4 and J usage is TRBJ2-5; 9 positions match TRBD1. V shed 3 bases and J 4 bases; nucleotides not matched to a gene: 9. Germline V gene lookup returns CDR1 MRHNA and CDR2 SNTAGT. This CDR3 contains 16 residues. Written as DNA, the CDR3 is TGTGCCAGCAGTGAAGGTTCGACAGGGGGTATAGAGACCCAGTACTTC. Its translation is CASSEGSTGGIETQYF.

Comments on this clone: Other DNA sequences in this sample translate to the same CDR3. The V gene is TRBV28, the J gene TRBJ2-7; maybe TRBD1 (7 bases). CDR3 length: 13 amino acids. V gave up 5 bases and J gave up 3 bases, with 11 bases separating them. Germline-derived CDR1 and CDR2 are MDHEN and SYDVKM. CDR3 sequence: CASSPGGYYEQYF. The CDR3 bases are TGTGCCAGCAGTCCAGGGGGGTACTACGAGCAGTACTTC.